Included here is one T cell receptor (beta chain) sequence, with context. The sample belongs to a study of blood T cell dynamics during melanoma immunotherapy. A fixed DNA input of roughly 0.35 ug was used per bulk PBMC sample. Measured with immunoSEQ multiplex PCR; TCRdb has only the in-frame clones, and not every one. Of about 14,000 clones detected, 86% appear once; the ten largest clones hold approximately 6.6%. Time point of the sample: pre-treatment baseline. The CDR3 has 13 residues. Germline values: CDR1 MNHEY, CDR2 SMNVEV (reference sequence). The V end was cut by 8 bases, the J end by 6 bases, with 13 bases between.

The chain uses TRBV27 and TRBJ2-2; D remains unclear. This TCR was sampled from a human donor with melanoma. The specimen comprised blood, sampled from a patient treated with checkpoint blockade. This chain's CDR3 is CASGSVSAGELFF. The DNA for the CDR3 is TGTGCCAGCGGATCTGTTTCTGCCGGGGAGCTGTTTTTT.